A selection of T cell receptor beta chains follows, all from one sample in a study of OX40 agonist ivuxolimab in advanced cancers. Assay used: immunoSEQ multiplex PCR; TCRdb lists only in-frame clones, some missing. The sample carries 3,600 or so clones, roughly 70% recorded once. The source material was CD4+ or CD8+ T cells sorted from blood, sampled in a trial of the OX40 agonist ivuxolimab. These receptors were taken from an adult with an advanced solid tumor such as melanoma, head and neck, liver or kidney cancer. The CDR3 runs from the conserved cysteine through the conserved F or W. D genes are given only for firm matches. Some rows mark clone size as missing; the rest say once, few, many or name a class of expanded clone.

TRBJ2-2 | TRBV7-9 | NA | NA | CASSSTMGGRPGELFF | TGTGCCAGCAGCTCTACGATGGGCGGCCGCCCCGGGGAGCTGTTTTTT
TRBJ2-3 | TRBV10-3 | NA | TRBD2 | CAKFLAGGSTDTQYF | TGTGCCAAATTTCTAGCGGGGGGGAGCACAGATACGCAGTATTTT
TRBJ1-5 | TRBV9 | once | TRBD1 | CASSVNRGATQPQHF | TGTGCCAGCAGCGTGAACAGGGGAGCGACTCAGCCCCAGCATTTT
TRBJ2-5 | TRBV15 | NA | NA | CATSRPSAPGPEGETQYF | TGTGCCACCAGCAGACCTTCGGCACCCGGGCCCGAAGGAGAGACCCAGTACTTC
TRBJ2-3 | TRBV7-7 | once | TRBD2 | CASSPPEGLVGTDTQYF | TGTGCTAGCAGCCCGCCTGAGGGACTAGTGGGCACAGATACGCAGTATTTT
TRBJ2-5 | TRBV5-1 | NA | TRBD2 | CASRTPMGLAGGAADIETQYF | TGCGCCAGCAGGACCCCAATGGGACTAGCGGGGGGGGCCGCGGACATAGAGACCCAGTACTTC
TRBJ2-5 | TRBV2 | NA | NA | CASSDLIAGAGETQYF | TGTGCCAGCAGTGACCTCATCGCGGGGGCGGGAGAGACCCAGTACTTC
TRBJ1-5 | TRBV27 | NA | NA | CASSLAGSKPQHF | TGTGCCAGCAGTTTAGCGGGAAGCAAGCCCCAGCATTTT
TRBJ1-2 | TRBV6-5 | NA | NA | CASSYGTANYGYTF | TGTGCCAGCAGTTATGGAACTGCTAACTATGGCTACACCTTC
TRBJ2-1 | TRBV5-1 | NA | NA | CASSLAVASYNEQFF | TGCGCCAGCAGCTTGGCAGTAGCGTCCTACAATGAGCAGTTCTTC
TRBJ1-1 | TRBV6-5 | NA | NA | CASSYSGRSHTEAFF | TGTGCCAGCAGTTACTCTGGAAGGTCTCACACTGAAGCTTTCTTT
TRBJ2-1 | TRBV27 | NA | TRBD1 | CASRTSGTGAPNEQFF | TGTGCCAGCAGGACGTCCGGGACAGGGGCCCCCAATGAGCAGTTCTTC
TRBJ2-7 | TRBV4-1 | NA | TRBD2 | CASSQDLGLASEQYF | TGCGCCAGCAGCCAAGATTTGGGACTAGCTTCGGAGCAGTACTTC
TRBJ2-7 | TRBV5-1 | NA | NA | CASSYPGTSTEQYF | TGCGCCAGCAGCTATCCAGGGACATCAACCGAGCAGTACTTC
TRBJ2-1 | TRBV9 | NA | NA | CASSYDRSSYNEQFF | TGTGCCAGCAGCTATGACAGGAGCTCCTACAATGAGCAGTTCTTC
TRBJ2-5 | TRBV5-4 | once | NA | CASSFRQFQETQYF | TGTGCCAGCAGCTTCCGACAGTTCCAAGAGACCCAGTACTTC
TRBJ2-1 | TRBV27 | NA | NA | CASNQGNEQFF | TGTGCCAGCAACCAGGGTAATGAGCAGTTCTTC
TRBJ2-7 | TRBV19 | NA | NA | CASSSRYEQYF | TGTGCCAGTAGTTCTCGCTACGAGCAGTACTTC
TRBJ2-3 | TRBV4-2 | NA | TRBD1 | CASSQERTGVGTDTQYF | TGTGCCAGCAGCCAAGAAAGAACAGGGGTGGGCACAGATACGCAGTATTTT
TRBJ2-1 | TRBV5-4 | NA | NA | CASSLVGDEQFF | TGTGCCAGCAGCTTGGTGGGGGATGAGCAGTTCTTC
TRBJ2-6 | TRBV4-2 | NA | TRBD2 | CASSQQSSGGASGANVLTF | TGTGCCAGCAGCCAACAGTCTAGCGGGGGGGCGTCTGGGGCCAACGTCCTGACTTTC
TRBJ2-7 | TRBV6-5 | NA | NA | CASSPGVGRSYEQYF | TGTGCCAGCAGCCCCGGTGTAGGGCGATCCTACGAGCAGTACTTC
TRBJ2-7 | TRBV27 | NA | NA | CASSLLNYEQYF | TGTGCCAGCAGTTTATTGAACTACGAGCAGTACTTC
TRBJ2-5 | TRBV28 | NA | NA | CASSLSPRRGQYF | TGTGCCAGCAGTTTATCCCCTCGGCGTGGGCAGTACTTC
TRBJ2-7 | TRBV6-6 | NA | TRBD2 | CASSPSGGEGYEQYF | TGTGCCAGCAGCCCCAGCGGGGGGGAGGGATACGAGCAGTACTTC
TRBJ2-5 | TRBV29-1 | NA | NA | CSVGSARGQETQYF | TGCAGCGTTGGGTCTGCCAGGGGTCAAGAGACCCAGTACTTC
TRBJ1-4 | TRBV27 | few | NA | CASALVRGDEKLFF | TGTGCCAGCGCCCTTGTAAGGGGCGATGAAAAACTGTTTTTT
TRBJ2-5 | TRBV2 | NA | TRBD2 | CASRERRGGPEGKTQYF | TGTGCCAGCCGAGAACGGCGGGGGGGCCCGGAGGGGAAGACCCAGTACTTC
TRBJ1-6 | TRBV6-5 | NA | NA | CASSYGQGNSPLHF | TGTGCCAGCAGTTACGGGCAGGGTAATTCACCCCTCCACTTT
TRBJ2-1 | TRBV4-1 | once | NA | CASSAESSYNEQFF | TGCGCCAGCAGCGCTGAAAGCTCCTACAATGAGCAGTTCTTC
TRBJ1-2 | TRBV20-1 | once | NA | CSASPDYGYTF | TGCAGTGCTAGCCCGGACTATGGCTACACCTTC
TRBJ2-2 | TRBV30 | NA | TRBD1 | CAWGTGLGTGELFF | TGTGCCTGGGGGACAGGGCTAGGCACCGGGGAGCTGTTTTTT
TRBJ1-1 | TRBV2 | NA | TRBD1 | CASRDRVNTEAFF | TGTGCCAGCAGGGACAGGGTAAACACTGAAGCTTTCTTT
TRBJ1-1 | TRBV19 | NA | NA | CASREGGTEAFF | TGTGCCAGTCGCGAGGGAGGAACTGAAGCTTTCTTT
TRBJ2-7 | TRBV4-1 | NA | TRBD2 | CASSQGGFSYEQYF | TGCGCCAGCAGCCAGGGGGGGTTCTCCTACGAGCAGTACTTC